The 21 T cell receptor beta chains presented below share a single source sample, sequenced in a study of response to subunit inactivated influenza vaccine. TCRdb reprocessed the RT-PCR reads via MiXCR and lists one record per CDR3 protein. The data hold around 490,000 distinct CDR3 sequences, with 7.6% observed a single time. The sequences come from PBMCs from blood, collected roughly 24 months after vaccination. Receptors originate from a man between 50 and 69 years old who received an inactivated influenza vaccine.

In the case of this clonotype: Because the CDR3 is missing its conserved closing phenylalanine or tryptophan, this is likely a read error. This rearrangement joins TRBV27 to TRBJ2-7; 7 bases are shared with TRBD2. CDR3 size: 16 residues. J was trimmed by 0 bases and V by 8 bases; bases with no gene match: 13. The germline V gene encodes CDR1 MNHEY and CDR2 SMNVEV (reference sequence). CDR3 nucleotides: TGTGCCAGCCGCTATCGTCTAGCGGCGAGCTCCTACGAGCAGTACCTC. Translating it yields CASRYRLAASSYEQYL.

Many counts were recorded for this clonotype. The chain combines TRBV5-1 with TRBJ2-7, with TRBD1 matching 7 bases. The CDR3 has 13 residues. V trimming: 5 bases; J trimming: 2 bases; junction bases outside the gene matches: 4. Germline CDR1 SGHRS, CDR2 YFSETQ. In DNA, the CDR3 is TGCGCCAGCAGTGGTACAGGGGCCTACGAGCAGTACTTC. Its protein is CASSGTGAYEQYF.

The sample holds a few counts of this clonotype. The chain recombines TRBV5-1 with TRBJ2-1; 7 bases align to TRBD1. The CDR3 covers 15 residues. Germline values: CDR1 SGHRS, CDR2 YFSETQ. The ends lost 5 bases at V and 1 base at J; junction bases unmatched: 6. The CDR3 is CASSNRGGSYNEQFF. The CDR3 DNA sequence: TGCGCCAGCAGTAACAGGGGTGGTTCCTACAATGAGCAGTTCTTC.

The chain uses TRBV20-1 and TRBJ2-3; a possible D gene is TRBD2 (7 bases). Trimming stripped 6 bases from V and 1 base from J, with 14 bases between. CDR1 and CDR2 (germline): DFQATT, SNEGSKA (reference sequence). The CDR3 is made up of 14 amino acids. This CDR3 reads CSAGGAARTDTQYF. The CDR3 nucleotides are TGCAGTGCAGGGGGGGCAGCTCGCACAGATACGCAGTATTTT.

This clonotype was recorded at least ten times. The V call is TRBV20-1, the J call TRBJ1-4; 7 bases line up with TRBD1. V lost 6 bases to trimming and J lost 7 bases; unmatched junction nucleotides: 11. CDR1 is DFQATT, CDR2 SNEGSKA, per germline (reference sequence). CDR3 length equals 14 residues. For the CDR3, the DNA is TGCAGTGCCGGTACAGGGGAATGGAGTGAAAAACTGTTTTTT. Translation gives CSAGTGEWSEKLFF.

A few counts support this clonotype. The rearrangement links TRBV5-5 to TRBJ2-3, with TRBD2 matching 13 bases. The trim removed 5 bases at V and 1 base at J, leaving 4 bases unmatched. The length of the CDR3 is 16 residues. CDR1 and CDR2 (germline): SGHKS, YYEKEE (reference sequence). In DNA form, the CDR3 reads TGTGCCAGCAGTCACGGACTAGCGGGGGGCACAGATACGCAGTATTTT. The encoded protein is CASSHGLAGGTDTQYF.

This clonotype was seen a few times. The genes are TRBV12-3 or TRBV12-4 and TRBJ2-3, with 7 bases identical to TRBD1. The CDR3 extends over 16 amino acids. The V and J ends lost 1 base and 7 bases, in that order; junction bases with no gene match: 11. DNA of the CDR3: TGTGCCAGCAGTTTAGGGACAGGAGGCTTTCTAAATACGCAGTATTTT. It is translated as CASSLGTGGFLNTQYF.

There are a few counts of this clonotype. The chain joins TRBV6-5 to TRBJ1-2; 10 bases fit TRBD1. The CDR3 has 15 amino acids. V was clipped by 0 bases and J by 2 bases; unmatched bases: 0. Germline CDR1 is MNHEY and CDR2 is SVGAGI. This CDR3 is CASSYSTGGNYGYTF. DNA for the CDR3: TGTGCCAGCAGTTACTCGACAGGGGGCAACTATGGCTACACCTTC.

This clonotype appeared many times. The rearrangement joins TRBV7-2 to TRBJ2-3, with D hard to call. CDR1 and CDR2 from the germline V gene are SGHTA and FQGNSA. This CDR3 has 16 amino acids. Between the trimmed V and J ends, which lost 2 bases and 0 bases, there was a span of 12 bases. The CDR3 nucleotides read TGTGCCAGCAGCTTAAACCACGGAGCTAGCACAGATACGCAGTATTTT. This sequence encodes CASSLNHGASTDTQYF.

CDR3 region: CASEEQDHEQFF. The CDR3 coding sequence is TGTGCCAGCGAGGAGCAAGACCATGAGCAGTTCTTC. The J gene is TRBJ2-1, the V gene TRBV12-3 or TRBV12-4; D ambiguous. The CDR3 contains 12 residues. V was trimmed by 8 bases and J by 8 bases, leaving 13 bases between them.

The chain joins TRBV5-1 to TRBJ2-5; TRBD2 might be the D (6 bases). Per the germline V gene, CDR1 is SGHRS and CDR2 is YFSETQ. The CDR3 is 15 amino acids. Between the trimmed V and J ends, which lost 3 bases and 5 bases, there was a span of 17 bases. The CDR3 nucleotides are TGCGCCAGCAGCTCTAGCGTTCCAACTCGGGAGACCCAGTACTTC. Its translation is CASSSSVPTRETQYF.

This clonotype appeared a few times. The rearrangement links TRBV4-2 to TRBJ2-4, with unresolved D. The CDR3 extends over 17 amino acids. Germline V lookup: CDR1 LGHNA, CDR2 YNFKEQ. Trimming left V 0 bases short and J 0 bases short, with 12 bases between. CDR3 nucleotide sequence: TGTGCCAGCAGCCAAGATTACGATTCTACAGCCAAAAACATTCAGTACTTC. Translation gives CASSQDYDSTAKNIQYF.

This clonotype has more than one count but fewer than ten. The chain recombines TRBV6-1 with TRBJ2-3, with no clear D. Between the trimmed V and J ends, which lost 5 bases and 2 bases, there was a span of 14 bases. The CDR3 is 15 residues long. In germline, CDR1 is MNHNS, CDR2 SASEGT. CDR3 sequence (DNA): TGTGCCAGCAGTCCCGAGGTTAGGTTCACAGATACGCAGTATTTT. This encodes CASSPEVRFTDTQYF.

This clonotype was found many times. The rearrangement links TRBV7-2 to TRBJ1-2; D call uncertain. CDR3 size: 15 residues. From germline, CDR1 is SGHTA and CDR2 FQGNSA. Trimming took off 5 bases at V and 1 base at J, with 14 bases between the two ends. CDR3 protein: CASSPLNKNNYGYTF. The CDR3 DNA is TGTGCCAGCAGCCCCTTAAACAAGAATAACTATGGCTACACCTTC.

V is TRBV9 and J is TRBJ2-5; D might be TRBD1 (5 bases). Germline V lookup: CDR1 SGDLS, CDR2 YYNGEE. The germline V and J ends were trimmed by 4 bases and 0 bases, with 10 bases remaining between them. This CDR3 has 14 residues. The CDR3 DNA reads as TGTGCCAGCAGCCTGACAGTGTACCAAGAGACCCAGTACTTC. Amino acids: CASSLTVYQETQYF.

The chain joins TRBV3-1 to TRBJ2-5; a weak D match, TRBD2 (5 bases). V was pared by 4 bases and J by 1 base, with 19 bases between. The CDR3 loop spans 17 amino acids. Germline assignment: CDR1 LGHDT and CDR2 YNNKEL (reference sequence). Written as DNA, the CDR3 is TGTGCCAGCAGCCTATATCGGTTGCGGGTCCGCCAAGAGACCCAGTACTTC. This encodes CASSLYRLRVRQETQYF.

The chain uses TRBV2 and TRBJ2-6; 7 bases agree with TRBD1. The V gene's germline CDR1 is SNHLY and CDR2 FYNNEI. V was pared by 4 bases and J by 0 bases, with 3 bases of the junction left unmatched. The CDR3 runs to 16 residues. In DNA, the CDR3 is TGTGCCAGCAGTGCAAACAGGGGCTCTGGGGCCAACGTCCTGACTTTC. It yields the protein CASSANRGSGANVLTF.

Ten or more counts support this clonotype. This chain connects TRBV4-3 to TRBJ2-7, with a tentative D call TRBD1 (6 bases). The CDR3 spans 15 residues. V shed 0 bases and J shed 0 bases, with 9 bases lying between them. Germline CDR1 is LGHNA and CDR2 is YSLEER. The chain's CDR3 is CASSQDRGRSYEQYF. The CDR3 region has the DNA TGCGCCAGCAGCCAAGACAGGGGCCGCTCCTACGAGCAGTACTTC.

The V and J genes are TRBV12-3 or TRBV12-4 and TRBJ1-3; tentative D call: TRBD1 (5 bases). Between the trimmed V and J ends, which lost 3 bases and 1 base, there was a span of 10 bases. This CDR3 is 15 amino acids long. For the CDR3, the DNA is TGTGCCAGCAGTTTGGGGAGGGGTTCTGGAAACACCATATATTTT. Its protein product is CASSLGRGSGNTIYF.

The rearrangement links TRBV29-1 to TRBJ2-2; 9 bases map to TRBD1. With V trimmed by 6 bases and J by 0 bases, 8 bases remained unmatched. Germline lookup yields CDR1 SQVTM and CDR2 ANQGSEA. This CDR3 is 16 amino acids long. The CDR3 DNA reads as TGCAGCGTCGTCCCGGGACAGGGCACGAACACCGGGGAGCTGTTTTTT. Its translation is CSVVPGQGTNTGELFF.

There are a few counts of this clonotype. The chain has TRBV5-5 and TRBJ2-4, with unresolved D. Germline V gene data show CDR1 as SGHKS and CDR2 as YYEKEE (reference sequence). The CDR3 consists of 13 residues. V was trimmed by 3 bases and J by 2 bases, leaving 6 bases between them. The CDR3 spells CASSSDTKNIQYF. The CDR3 region has the DNA TGTGCCAGCAGCTCCGACACCAAAAACATTCAGTACTTC.